Given below is one TCR beta chain in context. Its cognate antigen has yet to be identified. No much larger clonotype is one base removed from it; base qualities were not supplied. The sample belongs to a study of vaccination and CD4 T cells after COVID-19 (dated by TCRdb to between 2021 and 2024). General notes on the study: Convalescent patients had a positive SARS-CoV-2 result on nasal swab PCR, and of these patients, several had mild disease and one had severe disease. In the convalescent cohort there were six males and four females, among whom were two Hispanic individuals, seven Caucasians, two Asians and one multiracial person. Participants got two doses of the Pfizer-BioNTech BNT162b2 vaccine (n=8) or two doses of the Moderna mRNA-1273 vaccine (n=2). Post-COVID blood samples were collected from convalescent patients a median of around 96 days after diagnosis, with a range of roughly 30 to 161 days. The time from the second vaccine dose to post-vaccine blood sampling had a median of roughly 79 days and ranged from about 14 to 250 days. Overlapping spike peptide pools from SARS-CoV-2 and from the common cold coronaviruses HCoV-NL63, HCoV-OC43 and HCoV-229E were used as culture stimuli. As controls, cultures received a CEFX viral epitope pool (the positive control), an HIV-1 Nef peptide pool (the negative control), or no peptide at all. The spike-specific CD4+ TCR repertoire was compared before and after mRNA vaccination in ten to eleven COVID-19 convalescent patients and 4 infection-naive healthy vaccine recipients.

The library relied on PCR. DNA from cultured CD4+ T cells underwent TCR sequencing with the Oncomine TCR Beta short-read assay at the Johns Hopkins FTIC core. The QIAamp micro DNA kit was used to extract genomic DNA from the cultured CD4+ T cells. Oncomine TCR Beta libraries from cultured CD4+ T cells were pooled using unique dual indexes and sequenced on an Illumina iSeq 100. The study's own analysis went as follows. Non-productive sequences were removed, and CDR3s not starting with C, not ending with F or W, or shorter than 7 amino acids were discarded. The MANAFEST web application was used to identify antigen-specific clonotypes by comparing peptide-stimulated wells against reference wells and other culture wells. An FDR below 0.05, an odds ratio above 5, and a productive frequency above 0.1% in at least two of three replicate wells were required for clones to be considered positive. Clonotypes that were significantly expanded in both SARS-CoV-2 spike wells and at least one common cold coronavirus spike condition were defined as cross-reactive. Levenshtein distances (stringdist) and unrooted phylogenetic trees (ape) in R version 3.6.1 were used to assess CDR3 homology. The raw public data were reprocessed by TCRdb itself: fastp quality trimming at Q25, MiXCR clonotype calling, in-frame beta chains only. Every distinct CDR3 protein forms one entry, paired with its most common genes and DNA. The V and J calls shown here were made by TCRdb, not taken from the authors' results. Present in this sample are approximately 3,000 distinct CDR3 sequences, roughly a third of which were seen just once. The ten largest clones add up to about 30% of the sample.

In light of the paper, this sample's treatment or condition label describes: approximately 10-day PBMC culture with coronavirus spike peptide pools or control peptides (ViraFEST assay). To expand antigen-specific T cells with peptide pools and then pick out the expanded clonotypes through TCR sequencing, the study relied on the ViraFEST assay. The convalescent patients' positive SARS-CoV-2 PCR tests were from March to December 2020, which was before the Alpha, Beta and Delta variants emerged in the United States. Each well held roughly 2.2 million PBMCs cultured in IMDM containing approximately 5% human AB serum and approximately 9.8 IU/ml IL-2, with 8 to 10 ug/ml peptide pools added. On days 3 and 7, half of the culture medium was replaced with fresh IL-2-containing medium. After around 11 days of culture, CD4+ T cells were isolated by negative selection using the EasySep CD4+ T cell isolation kit. Ficoll-Paque Plus gradient centrifugation was used to isolate PBMCs from whole blood, and the isolated PBMCs were then either used fresh or cryopreserved at -140C. Each culture condition was generally run in triplicate wells.

The CDR3, cysteine through phenylalanine, is 14 amino acids long. The only DNA kept is the CDR3, 42 bases in frame from the first base. The germline V gene encodes CDR1 MNHEY and CDR2 SVGEGT. V sheds 6 bases and J sheds 1 base, leaving 12 bases between their ends. Summary of the overall study and its limitations: The study included relatively few convalescent patients and did not analyze early timepoints after natural infection. Nearly all vaccine-specific clones in convalescent patients (304 of 307) were mono-reactive for SARS-CoV-2 spike rather than cross-reactive with common cold coronaviruses. Although the median number of SARS-CoV-2-reactive clonotypes went up from roughly 22 after infection to around 39 after vaccination, the increase was not significant. Among the post-vaccine SARS-CoV-2-reactive clones in convalescent patients, a median about 86% showed up only after vaccination, which suggests vaccine-specific priming.

The rearranged chain carries TRBV6-2 or TRBV6-3 and TRBJ1-1; no D segment can be confidently identified. This sequence was found in a human donor who had recovered from COVID-19. Specimen: CD4+ T cells from blood, cultured in vitro. The bases are TGTGCCAGCAGCCGAAACTACCCGAACACTGAAGCTTTCTTT. It translates as CASSRNYPNTEAFF.